One T cell receptor beta chain is described in this entry. No cognate antigen has been identified for it. No much larger clonotype is one base removed from it; base qualities were not supplied. The immunoSEQ Assay, a bias-controlled multiplex PCR, was used to amplify TCRbeta CDR3 regions from genomic DNA. On the study's bioinformatics: Within the assay, amplification of reference gene primers was used to estimate how many nucleated cells each sample contained. To quantify the absolute abundance of each unique TCRbeta CDR3 rearrangement, sequence reads were collapsed and filtered. Productive Simpson clonality was computed per sample as the square root of Simpson's diversity index over productive rearrangements. The table was pulled from immuneACCESS by TCRdb, which kept in-frame rearrangements only. Such tables lose some clones; where checked, under half of the loss comes from unresolved V genes, and the rest has no known cause. V and J calls and clone size are as listed in that table; D and trimming were resolved from the DNA. In all, the sample holds 300,000 or so clones, and 88% of those were seen once. The ten largest clonotypes hold approximately 7% of the sample.

The sample comes from a study of blood T cell repertoires in COVID-19 (dated by TCRdb to 2020 to 2021). Study-wide context: The collaborator samples originated in the United States, Italy and Spain and spanned the acute and convalescent phases of COVID-19. A de-identified subject ID, COVID-19 status, age in years and sex were almost always included in the sample metadata. The repertoires were made available in a free public database intended to serve as a resource for research on the immune response to SARS-CoV-2. Deeply sampled blood TCRbeta repertoires from subjects exposed to, actively infected with, or recovered from COVID-19 were included in the dataset. Where HLA class I and class II types were available, the types were taken from metadata supplied by the sample provider, not from assay-based typing. The material from the prospective study consisted of cDNA or gDNA derived from T cells, B-cell-depleted T cells, or PBMCs. Samples were obtained from the ongoing ImmuneRACE study (first 160 participants) and from some 1,200 subjects provided by 6 global collaborators. Paper-wide results and their limitations: Clinical and demographic metadata were provided uncurated, with the amount varying by source and participant.

Trimming takes 0 bases from V and 13 bases from J, and the germline ends sit 10 bases apart. The germline V gene (reference sequence) supplies CDR1 SEHNR and CDR2 FQNEAQ. The CDR3 has 13 amino acids, counting the end cysteine and phenylalanine. Left in the record is the CDR3 DNA by itself, 39 bases read in frame from the first base. A second Seattle source provided samples from volunteer blood donors who had recovered from COVID-19. The collaborating institutions used their own protocols to collect whole blood in K2EDTA tubes. For TCRbeta analysis, collaborators shipped samples in one of three forms: frozen whole blood, isolated PBMCs, or DNA extracted from either of those sample types.

Sequencing was carried out using peripheral blood. The V gene is TRBV7-9 and the J gene is TRBJ1-6, with the identity of the D gene unclear. The receptor was isolated from a woman in her twenties or thirties who had recovered from COVID-19. This receptor has the CDR3 CASSLAQWSPLHF. The DNA reads TGTGCCAGCAGCTTAGCGCAGTGGTCTCCCCTCCACTTT.